The present TCR beta chain was sequenced within a study of cytomegalovirus exposure and HLA in healthy donors. V lost 2 bases to trimming and J lost 11 bases; unmatched junction nucleotides: 9. Per germline, CDR1 MGHRA and CDR2 YSYEKL. The CDR3 has 15 residues. The PCR ran on 60 Vbeta and 13 Jbeta primers. The assay was immunoSEQ multiplex PCR, and TCRdb's table has in-frame clones only and misses some. This sample yields 100,000 to 150,000 clones, of which 75% to 85% are seen a single time; approximately 3.9% belongs to the top ten. To note about this clone: Its target is unknown.

General study findings and limits: TCR beta V- and J-gene trimming, according to a later analysis, was linked to a missense DCLRE1C variant. The study carried out a later analysis of TCR beta sequences. It associated approximately 17,000 of them with specific HLA alleles at a false discovery rate of 0.05.

The receptor's source is a man aged 35 to 55 in good health and CMV-seronegative. V usage is TRBV4-1 and J usage is TRBJ2-5, with 12 nucleotides matching TRBD2. Sequences were obtained from PBMCs. CDR3 sequence: CASSQIGLAGPSQYF. The CDR3 DNA reads TGCGCCAGCAGCCAAATCGGACTAGCGGGGCCCAGTCAGTACTTC.